The 18 T cell receptor beta chains presented below share a single source sample, sequenced in a study of T cell responses to AZD1222 COVID-19 vaccine. Measured with immunoSEQ multiplex PCR; TCRdb has only the in-frame clones, and not every one. The sample has over 120,000 clones; 92% are singletons. The sequencing here drew on peripheral blood, taken 28 days after the second AZD1222 dose. These receptors were taken from an adult who received the AZD1222 COVID-19 vaccine.

CDR3 DNA sequence: TGTGCCAGCAGCTTAGACTGGTCAGTAGAGACCCAGTACTTC. The encoded protein is CASSLDWSVETQYF. This chain connects TRBV7-2 to TRBJ2-5; D is unclear. The CDR3 totals 14 residues. The germline CDR1 and CDR2 sequences are SGHTA and FQGNSA. Trimming removed 1 base from V and 4 bases from J, with 10 bases in between.

V and J are TRBV18 and TRBJ1-1; D is unclear. From germline, CDR1 is KGHSH and CDR2 LQKENI. The CDR3 extends over 17 amino acids. Trimming cost V 5 bases and J 0 bases, with 19 bases left between them. The CDR3 coding sequence is TGTGCCAGCTCAACAAGGACCACCTTTCCCTTGAACACTGAAGCTTTCTTT. This sequence encodes CASSTRTTFPLNTEAFF.

The CDR3 region is CASSLAYEQYF. CDR3 sequence (DNA): TGTGCCAGCAGCCTTGCCTACGAGCAGTACTTC. The chain couples TRBV28 to TRBJ2-7, with D uncertain. In germline, CDR1 is MDHEN, CDR2 SYDVKM. The CDR3 is made up of 11 amino acids. V lost 6 bases and J 2 bases, leaving 5 bases between the germline ends.

The V and J genes are TRBV7-2 and TRBJ2-5, with unresolved D. Germline assignment: CDR1 SGHTA and CDR2 FQGNSA. V was pared by 4 bases and J by 1 base, with 10 bases between. The CDR3 contains 14 residues. This chain's CDR3 is CASSYAWAQETQYF. The CDR3 nucleotides read TGTGCCAGCAGCTATGCGTGGGCCCAAGAGACCCAGTACTTC.

This clone was observed a handful of times. The chain combines TRBV30 with TRBJ2-7, with D unresolved. V dropped 0 bases and J dropped 3 bases, with 3 bases sitting between them. CDR3 length: 11 residues. Germline loops: CDR1 GTSNPN, CDR2 SVGIG (reference sequence). CDR3 region: CAWSVVYEQYF. The DNA for the CDR3 is TGTGCCTGGAGTGTAGTCTACGAGCAGTACTTC.

CDR3 region: CASSLGPDYNEQFF. The CDR3 bases are TGTGCCAGCAGTCTCGGACCGGACTACAATGAGCAGTTCTTC. The chain uses TRBV6-6 and TRBJ2-1; D unresolved. Germline CDR1 and CDR2: MNHNY and SVGAGI (reference sequence). Trimming pared 5 bases from V and 3 bases from J, leaving 11 bases between. This CDR3 has 14 residues.

The genes are TRBV11-2 and TRBJ1-5; no clear D. CDR1 and CDR2 from the germline V gene are SGHAT and FQNNGV. The V end lost 1 base, the J end lost 5 bases, and 6 bases lay between the germline ends. The length of the CDR3 is 13 residues. The CDR3 loop reads CASSLAGDQPQHF. The CDR3, as DNA: TGTGCCAGCAGCTTAGCCGGTGATCAGCCCCAGCATTTT.

This chain links TRBV11-2 with TRBJ2-3; tentative D call: TRBD2 (6 bases). Germline V gives CDR1 SGHAT, CDR2 FQNNGV. V was shortened by 4 bases and J by 0 bases, with 17 bases between the two germline ends. The CDR3 length is 17 residues. The CDR3 DNA is TGTGCCAGCAGCTCCGGACTACACAGTCTCAGCACAGATACGCAGTATTTT. It codes for CASSSGLHSLSTDTQYF.

J is TRBJ2-2 and V is TRBV7-2; 11 bases line up with TRBD2. V was clipped by 6 bases and J by 0 bases; unmatched bases: 6. CDR1 and CDR2 from the germline V gene are SGHTA and FQGNSA. This CDR3 contains 17 residues. CDR3 sequence reads: CASRTGTSGANTGELFF. Written as DNA, the CDR3 is TGTGCCAGCAGGACCGGGACTAGCGGAGCGAACACCGGGGAGCTGTTTTTT.

This clone was counted once. CDR3: CASSPRIGQVSEQYF. The CDR3 nucleotides read TGTGCCAGCAGTCCCCGGATCGGTCAGGTGAGCGAGCAGTACTTC. The chain has TRBV28 and TRBJ2-7; no definite D call. Germline CDR1 reads MDHEN; CDR2 reads SYDVKM. V lost 5 bases and J lost 6, with 20 bases in between. The CDR3 is 15 residues long.

In this sample, this clone turned up a few times. The chain uses TRBV18 and TRBJ1-1; 8 nucleotides match TRBD1. With 8 bases clipped from V and 8 bases from J, the junction kept 19 bases outside the gene matches. There are 16 residues in the CDR3. Germline CDR1 and CDR2: KGHSH and LQKENI. The CDR3 DNA reads as TGTGCCAGCACCACCGCCACAGGGGGTAGGAGCGGGGAAGCTTTCTTT. It codes for CASTTATGGRSGEAFF.

The genes are TRBV21-1 and TRBJ2-1; TRBD2, the table's D call, lacks a check against the DNA. TRBV21-1 is a recognized pseudogene. This CDR3 contains 13 residues. The CDR3 sequence is CASRAAGDNEQFF. The CDR3 DNA reads as TGTGCCAGCAGGGCGGCGGGAGACAATGAGCAGTTCTTC.

The chain has TRBV28 and TRBJ1-6; 12 positions agree with TRBD1. The CDR3 consists of 18 residues. Germline CDR1 MDHEN, CDR2 SYDVKM. The V and J ends lost 3 bases and 9 bases, in that order; junction bases with no gene match: 12. The CDR3 coding sequence is TGTGCCAGCAGTTTGAGGGACAGGGGGCTCTCGGGTCGTTCACCCCTCCACTTT. Protein product: CASSLRDRGLSGRSPLHF. The full variable domain, in which reference TRBV28 and TRBJ1-6 provide the parts outside the CDR3, is DVKVTQSSRYLVKRTGEKVFLECVQDMDHENMFWYRQDPGLGLRLIYFSYDVKMKEKGDIPEGYSVSREKKERFSLILESASTNQTSMYLCASSLRDRGLSGRSPLHFGNGTRLTVT.

The V gene is TRBV6-5, the J gene TRBJ1-5; D remains ambiguous. This CDR3 region has 14 residues. Germline V lookup: CDR1 MNHEY, CDR2 SVGAGI. Between the trimmed V and J ends, which lost 8 bases and 0 bases, there was a span of 11 bases. The CDR3 region has the DNA TGTGCCAGCCGGGAGCTTATTAGCAATCAGCCCCAGCATTTT. Protein: CASRELISNQPQHF.

The chain combines TRBV7-2 with TRBJ1-1; D ambiguous. The V gene's germline CDR1 is SGHTA and CDR2 FQGNSA. The CDR3 sequence is 12 residues long. V lost 0 bases, J lost 11 bases, and 10 bases lay in between. The CDR3 sequence: CASSLAGVGAFF. The CDR3 DNA reads TGTGCCAGCAGCTTAGCGGGTGTTGGCGCTTTCTTT.

The chain uses TRBV9 and TRBJ1-5; 11 bases match TRBD1. The CDR3 sequence is 17 residues long. With V trimmed by 2 bases and J by 0 bases, 4 bases remained unmatched. CDR1 SGDLS and CDR2 YYNGEE come from the germline V gene. CDR3: CASSVGQGARSNQPQHF. The CDR3 DNA reads TGTGCCAGCAGCGTTGGACAGGGGGCCCGTAGCAATCAGCCCCAGCATTTT.

V and J are TRBV5-4 and TRBJ2-3, with D hard to call. This CDR3 has 16 amino acids. Germline V CDR1 and CDR2: SGHNT, YYREEE (reference sequence). Trimming left V 3 bases short and J 0 bases short, with 14 bases between. In nucleotides, the CDR3 is TGTGCCAGCAGCTCTGGGCCCCAAGGGAGCACAGATACGCAGTATTTT. Amino acid sequence: CASSSGPQGSTDTQYF.

The rearrangement joins TRBV5-4 to TRBJ2-1; 8 bases map to TRBD2. V shed 1 base and J 4 bases; nucleotides not matched to a gene: 4. Germline-derived CDR1 and CDR2 are SGHNT and YYREEE (reference sequence). The CDR3 sequence is 15 residues long. CDR3 sequence: CASSLTAGGYNEQFF. As DNA, the CDR3 is TGTGCCAGCAGCTTGACGGCGGGAGGTTACAATGAGCAGTTCTTC.